This T cell receptor (beta chain) stems from a study of T cell responses to AZD1222 COVID-19 vaccine. Study at large: Samples with a second dose at about 4 or about 12 weeks were pooled together. Study-level findings and limits: CD4 TCRs linked to vaccination spanned spike, dominating at 160-218 and 743-854. Females outnumbered males among donors, who were mostly white British; clonal diversity was possibly underestimated. Close to half of spike-specific TCRs reportedly recognize unmutated variant regions.

The table came from immunoSEQ multiplex PCR; TCRdb's copy has only in-frame clones and leaves some out. The sample lists 180,000 or so clones, roughly 92% occurring once. The germline CDR1 and CDR2 sequences are LGHNA and YNFKEQ. CDR3 length: 16 residues. Trimming took off 0 bases at V and 3 bases at J, with 14 bases between the two ends. About this clone itself: Its specificity is unknown.

The chain has TRBV4-2 and TRBJ1-2; D is uncertain. The sequencing here drew on peripheral blood, taken on day 0 of AZD1222 vaccination. This TCR was recovered from an adult in good health. As DNA, the CDR3 is TGTGCCAGCAGCCAAGAAAGGAGCGGGAGCCACTATGGCTACACCTTC. Translation gives CASSQERSGSHYGYTF.